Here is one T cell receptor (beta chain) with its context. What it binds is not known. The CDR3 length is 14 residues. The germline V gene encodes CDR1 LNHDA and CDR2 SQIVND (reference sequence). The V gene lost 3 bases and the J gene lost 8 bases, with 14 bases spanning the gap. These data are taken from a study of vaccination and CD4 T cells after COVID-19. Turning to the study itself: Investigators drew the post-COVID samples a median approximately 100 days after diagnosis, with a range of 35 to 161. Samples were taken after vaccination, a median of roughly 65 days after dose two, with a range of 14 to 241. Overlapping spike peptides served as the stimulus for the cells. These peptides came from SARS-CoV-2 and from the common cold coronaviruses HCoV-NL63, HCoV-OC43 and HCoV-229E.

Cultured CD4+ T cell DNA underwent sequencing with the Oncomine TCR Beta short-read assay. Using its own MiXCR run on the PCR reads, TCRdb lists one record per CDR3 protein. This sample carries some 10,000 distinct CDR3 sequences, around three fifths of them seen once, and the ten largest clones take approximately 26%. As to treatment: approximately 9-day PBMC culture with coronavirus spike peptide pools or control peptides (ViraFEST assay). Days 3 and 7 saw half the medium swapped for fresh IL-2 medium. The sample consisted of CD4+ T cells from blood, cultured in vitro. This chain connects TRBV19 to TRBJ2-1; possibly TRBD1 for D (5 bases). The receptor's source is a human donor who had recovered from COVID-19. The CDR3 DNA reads TGTGCCAGTAGTATTATTGGGGCGGTGGATGAGCAGTTCTTC. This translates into CASSIIGAVDEQFF.